This T cell receptor (beta chain) is drawn from a study of blood T cell dynamics during melanoma immunotherapy (dated by TCRdb to the early 2020s). For the study in its entirety: All patients had metastatic melanoma and were given first-line pembrolizumab or nivolumab plus ipilimumab as standard of care in the United Kingdom. To find early correlates of response, peripheral T cell receptor repertoires were profiled in metastatic melanoma patients before and after one cycle of checkpoint inhibitor therapy. A training cohort was formed from consecutive patients, and a further independent group of patients from the same centre was pooled into an external validation set. Paper-wide results and their limitations: The study was unable to establish whether the T cell clones driving the repertoire changes were melanoma-specific or instead reflected general immune activation. The relatively small sample size was acknowledged as a potential limitation on generalization of the results. A bifurcated reorganization of the PBMC repertoire at W3, with increased clonality or increased diversity, was observed in patients who later achieved disease control, unlike in progressors.

About this clone itself: This receptor's antigen is unknown. It has no much larger one-base neighbor in the sample; base qualities were not kept.

From its cysteine to its phenylalanine, the CDR3 spans 15 amino acids. The CDR3 DNA has 45 bases and is translated from base 1. The germline V gene (reference sequence) sets CDR1 to SGHNT and CDR2 to YYREEE. V drops 4 bases and J drops 5 bases, leaving 18 bases in between. Sample time point, as interpreted from the label and publication: pre-treatment baseline. Blood samples were taken at two points: before treatment (T0) and at week 3 (W3), which came after the first cycle of checkpoint blockade. Except for a couple of patients with rapid clinical progression, response was assessed 12 weeks after the first infusion by RECIST 1.1; disease control meant complete response, partial response or stable disease. Any patient who had received prior systemic cancer treatment, was on concomitant immunosuppressant therapy or had synchronous other active malignancies was excluded. Both bulk PBMC and plasma cell-free DNA were sequenced for TCR beta so that circulating cells and T cell turnover could be tracked. Lymphoprep and SepMate tubes were used to isolate PBMC from blood, and red cell lysis was then performed. QIAamp DNA Blood Mini kits were used to extract DNA from PBMC and from sorted T cell subsets.

Every bulk PBMC sample had a fixed 350 ng of DNA loaded. TCR beta CDR3 sequences were amplified from genomic DNA with the immunoSEQ TCRb Assay kit following manufacturer instructions. The KAPA Library Quantification Kit for Illumina platforms was used to quantify pooled libraries by qPCR. Pooled libraries were clustered at about 0.55-1.2 pM and sequenced on an Illumina NextSeq 500. On the study's bioinformatics: TCR data were analyzed using immunoSEQ ANALYZER and the R LymphoSeq package. A rearrangement efficiency score was calculated as productive divided by the sum of productive and non-productive CDR3 sequences. Within each patient, timepoints were compared pairwise for clonality, measured with the Gini coefficient, and for diversity, measured with the Renyi index at alpha=1. Clonal relatedness, based on an edit distance of 3, and repertoire similarity, based on the Bhattacharyya coefficient, were both computed in LymphoSeq. Linear discriminant analysis on week-3 changes in clonality and diversity was built with the R MASS and caret packages to classify response. Imported from immuneACCESS, the table was reduced by TCRdb to in-frame sequences with V and J called. These copies leave out some clones; in studies compared against another copy, an unresolved V gene accounts for under half, and the cause of the remainder is not known. The V and J calls and clone size come from that table; D and trimming were worked out from the DNA. In all, the sample holds about 13,000 clones, and about nine tenths of those were seen once. The ten top clones hold about 3% of the sample.

The sequence links TRBV5-4 to TRBJ1-2, and perhaps TRBD1 as D gene, on 6 matching bases. The receptor was isolated from a human donor with melanoma. This specimen was blood, taken from a patient treated with checkpoint blockade. The CDR3 corresponds to CASSEKRGLWYGYTF. The sequenced DNA is TGTGCCAGCAGCGAAAAACGGGGGCTTTGGTATGGCTACACCTTC.